Each of the 13 T cell receptor beta chains below was sequenced from the same sample in a study of T cell clonality in common variable immunodeficiency. TCRdb keeps only in-frame clones here, not all; method: immunoSEQ multiplex PCR. The table lists some 43,000 clones, with no singletons. Sequenced input: peripheral blood mononuclear cells. All receptors come from a person between 18 and 75 years old in good health.

This clone was counted at least ten times. The read terminates 3 residues ahead of where the CDR3 ends, so the germline J gene completes it. This chain joins TRBV7-3 and TRBJ1-1, with a possible D match to TRBD1 (6 bases). Trimming left V 2 bases short and J 0 bases short, with 7 bases between. This CDR3 contains 14 residues. Germline-derived CDR1 and CDR2 are SGHTA and FQGTGA. CDR3 loop: CASSLQGLNTEAFF. CDR3 DNA (partial): TGTGCCAGCAGCTTACAGGGGCTGAACACTGAA.

This clone has ten or more counts. The read gets to within 3 residues of the CDR3 end, and the germline J gene fills in the rest. This rearrangement joins TRBV30 to TRBJ2-7; 11 bases are shared with TRBD1. The CDR3 totals 17 residues. V was pared by 0 bases and J by 3 bases, with 10 bases of the junction left unmatched. Germline V gives CDR1 GTSNPN, CDR2 SVGIG (reference sequence). The part of the CDR3 DNA that was read is TGTGCCTGGAGTGTAGGGGTGGGACAGGGGGTCTTCTACGAG. This translates into CAWSVGVGQGVFYE. Given in full, the CDR3 is CAWSVGVGQGVFYEQYF.

This clone was seen many times. The CDR3 here is CASSQDTGDEQYF. CDR3 bases read: TGCGCCAGCAGCCAAGATACGGGTGACGAG. This chain joins TRBV4-1 and TRBJ2-7, with unresolved D. Sequencing ends 3 residues short of the CDR3 end; the germline J gene provides the rest. The V and J ends lost 0 bases and 5 bases respectively, with 8 bases between them. This CDR3 contains 13 residues. Germline V lookup: CDR1 MGHRA, CDR2 YSYEKL.

This clone was observed many times. With the read ending 3 residues before the CDR3 end, the germline J gene is used to fill in that end. Other DNA sequences in the same sample also yield this CDR3. J is TRBJ2-5 and V is TRBV20-1; tentatively, D is TRBD2 (6 bases). This CDR3 contains 12 residues. The germline gives CDR1 DFQATT, CDR2 SNEGSKA (reference sequence). V dropped 6 bases and J dropped 2 bases, with 10 bases sitting between them. CDR3 DNA, as far as it was read: TGCAGTGCCCCCGGGGGACAAGAGACC. It codes for CSAPGGQET. The entire CDR3 reads CSAPGGQETQYF.

In this sample, this clone turned up many times. The read finishes 3 residues shy of the CDR3 end, and the germline J gene is used to complete it. The V call is TRBV20-1, the J call TRBJ2-5; 8 bases line up with TRBD2. V lost 6 bases to trimming and J lost 5 bases; unmatched junction nucleotides: 11. The germline V gene encodes CDR1 DFQATT and CDR2 SNEGSKA (reference sequence). The CDR3 is made up of 14 amino acids. The covered CDR3 bases are TGCAGTGCCCGGGCGAGCGGGGGTAGGGAGACC. This codes for CSARASGGRET. In full, the CDR3 reads CSARASGGRETQYF.

In this sample, this clone turned up many times. The read terminates 3 residues before the CDR3 end, so the remaining end is supplied by the germline J gene. The V and J genes are TRBV7-6 and TRBJ2-3; D ambiguous. Germline values: CDR1 SGHVS, CDR2 FNYEAQ. Trimming removed 5 bases at V and 5 bases at J, with 11 bases between. This CDR3 spans 13 amino acids. The sequenced part of the CDR3 DNA is TGTGCCAGCAGCCCGGTGGTGAAAGATACG. Translating it yields CASSPVVKDT. The full CDR3 reads CASSPVVKDTQYF.

Many counts were recorded for this clone. The CDR3 end falls 3 residues outside the read, so it is completed with the germline J gene. This chain links TRBV9 with TRBJ2-1, with D perhaps given as TRBD1 or TRBD2 (5 bases each). Looked up from germline, CDR1 is SGDLS and CDR2 is YYNGEE. This CDR3 is built from 15 residues. V lost 2 bases to trimming and J lost 3 bases, with 12 bases between them. CDR3 in amino acids: CASSVGRENYNEQFF. The CDR3 bases that were read are TGTGCCAGCAGCGTGGGCAGGGAGAACTACAATGAG.

This clone was counted ten times or more. The read ends 3 residues early relative to the CDR3; the germline J gene fills the gap. The chain is built from TRBV5-1 and TRBJ2-2, with 14 positions matching TRBD2. The CDR3 has 18 residues. Germline values: CDR1 SGHRS, CDR2 YFSETQ. The junction had 10 bases not matched to a gene; V was cut back by 3 bases and J by 6 bases. CDR3 bases read: TGCGCCAGCAGCTCGGGACTAGCGGGAGAGGTCTACCCCGGGGAG. Translation: CASSSGLAGEVYPGE. The complete CDR3 reads CASSSGLAGEVYPGELFF.

Ten or more counts support this clone. The read stops 3 residues short of the end of the CDR3; the missing end is completed from the germline J gene. This chain joins TRBV5-6 and TRBJ1-1; the D gene is possibly TRBD1 (5 bases). CDR1 and CDR2 (germline): SGHDT, YYEEEE. The length of the CDR3 is 11 residues. The V and J ends lost 4 bases and 7 bases respectively, with 8 bases between them. The CDR3 sequence: CASSLDSEAFF. The sequenced CDR3 bases are TGTGCCAGCAGCCTCGACAGTGAA.

This clone was recorded at least ten times. Sequencing ends 3 residues short of the CDR3 end; the germline J gene provides the rest. The V call is TRBV5-6, the J call TRBJ1-4; D is uncertain. V lost 7 bases, J lost 0 bases, and 13 bases lay in between. Germline V gene data show CDR1 as SGHDT and CDR2 as YYEEEE. CDR3 length: 15 amino acids. CDR3: CASSRQRTTNEKLFF. Incomplete CDR3 DNA: TGTGCCAGCTCCCGGCAGCGGACAACTAATGAAAAA.

This clone was observed many times. The read gets to within 3 residues of the CDR3 end, and the germline J gene fills in the rest. This sequence joins TRBV19 and TRBJ2-1, with 8 bases that match TRBD2. V shed 6 bases and J 4 bases; nucleotides not matched to a gene: 11. The CDR3 length is 16 residues. The germline V gene has CDR1 LNHDA and CDR2 SQIVND (reference sequence). CDR3 DNA (partial): TGTGCCAGTAGACGGACAAGACTAGCGACTTACAATGAG. Its protein is CASRRTRLATYNE. The whole CDR3 protein reads CASRRTRLATYNEQFF.

This clone was recorded many times. The read gets to within 3 residues of the CDR3 end, and the germline J gene fills in the rest. The chain carries TRBV7-3 and TRBJ2-5; possibly TRBD2 for D (5 bases). Germline values: CDR1 SGHTA, CDR2 FQGTGA. The CDR3 consists of 15 residues. The ends were cut back, 4 bases at V and 5 bases at J, with 17 bases in the middle. Incomplete CDR3 DNA: TGTGCCAGCAGCTCGGACTTTGGCGGGCTCGAGACC. The encoded protein is CASSSDFGGLET. In full, the CDR3 is CASSSDFGGLETQYF.

This clone was picked up many times. The CDR3 end lies 3 residues beyond the end of the read and is filled in from the germline J gene. This chain connects TRBV10-3 to TRBJ2-7; TRBD1 might be the D (6 bases). Trimming cost V 8 bases and J 3 bases, with 14 bases left between them. This CDR3 spans 13 amino acids. Germline-derived CDR1 and CDR2 are ENHRY and SYGVKD. Incomplete CDR3 DNA: TGTGCCATCTTGGACAGCGGACTCTACGAG. As protein: CAILDSGLYE. The complete CDR3 protein is CAILDSGLYEQYF.